A selection of T cell receptor beta chains follows, all from one sample in a study of OX40 agonist ivuxolimab in advanced cancers. This table comes from immunoSEQ multiplex PCR, and its TCRdb copy is limited to in-frame clones, with some not included. Of about 49,000 clones listed, approximately 86% were seen once; the top ten hold roughly 49%. The sequenced sample was CD4+ or CD8+ T cells sorted from blood, obtained in a trial of the OX40 agonist ivuxolimab. These receptors were obtained from an adult with an advanced solid tumor such as melanoma, head and neck, liver or kidney cancer. CDR3s include the opening cysteine and the closing phenylalanine or tryptophan. A D gene is named only where the DNA matches it firmly. Rows give clone size only sometimes, using once, few, many, or a class for an expanded clone.

TRBJ2-7 - TRBD2 TRBV6-1 TGTGCCAGCGCAGGGACTAGCGGTTACGAGCAGTACTTC CASAGTSGYEQYF
TRBJ2-4 once TRBD1 TRBV28 TGTGCCAGCAGTCTGTCAGGGGGTCTAGCCAAAAACATTCAGTACTTC CASSLSGGLAKNIQYF
TRBJ2-3 once - TRBV27 TGTGCCAGCAGTTTATTTTCGGGGAATGCGCAGTATTTT CASSLFSGNAQYF
TRBJ1-1 - - TRBV19 TGTGCCAGTAGTATAGCTTGGGACCGTAACACTGAAGCTTTCTTT CASSIAWDRNTEAFF
TRBJ2-1 - TRBD2 TRBV11-2 TGTGCCAGCAGTTCACTAGCGGGAGTGGATGAGCAGTTCTTC CASSSLAGVDEQFF
TRBJ2-3 - TRBD1 TRBV4-1 TGCGCCAGCAGCTTAACAGGGGGAAGCACAGATACGCAGTATTTT CASSLTGGSTDTQYF
TRBJ2-7 - - TRBV15 TGTGCCACCAGCAGAGATAGGGACCCACAACCGTTCTTC CATSRDRDPQPFF
TRBJ2-7 - TRBD2 TRBV7-2 TGTGCCAGCAGCTTAGATAGGAGCGGGGGGGCCTTGTTC CASSLDRSGGALF
TRBJ2-5 - - TRBV11-2 TGTGCCAGCAGCTCCCAATGGGGAGAGACCCAGTACTTC CASSSQWGETQYF
TRBJ1-2 - - TRBV19 TGTGCCAGTAGTATAACTGCGGGACAAAACTATGGCTACACCTTC CASSITAGQNYGYTF
TRBJ2-7 few - TRBV19 TGTGCCAGTAGTATAATGGGTTTCTCCTACGAGCAGTACTTC CASSIMGFSYEQYF
TRBJ2-1 - - TRBV9 TGTGCCAGCAGCGTAGTACCCAATGAGCAGTTCTTC CASSVVPNEQFF
TRBJ1-1 - TRBD1 TRBV11-2 TGTGCCAGCAGGTTACAGGGGCTGAGGACTGAAGCTTTCTTT CASRLQGLRTEAFF
TRBJ2-3 - - TRBV19 TGTGCCAGTAGTATCGCGTTGCGGGCAATCACAGATACGCAGTATTTT CASSIALRAITDTQYF
TRBJ1-1 - TRBD1 TRBV29-1 TGCAGCGCGGACAGGGGGCTTACTGAAGCTTTCTTT CSADRGLTEAFF
TRBJ2-7 - - TRBV28 TGTGCCAGCAGCCTGCCGGGGATGGCCTACGAGCAGTACTTC CASSLPGMAYEQYF
TRBJ2-5 few - TRBV27 TGTGCCAGCAGTTTAACATATCTCCCCCAAGAGACCCAGTACTTC CASSLTYLPQETQYF
TRBJ2-2 - - TRBV7-3 TGTGCCAGCAGCTTAGGAGGGGTTGACACCGGGGAGCTGTTTTTT CASSLGGVDTGELFF
TRBJ2-5 - TRBD1 TRBV7-9 TGTGCCAGCAGCTTGGGACAGGCGCAAGAGACCCAGTACTTC CASSLGQAQETQYF
TRBJ1-2 - - TRBV18 TGTGCCAGCTCACGGGAGAGAACTAACTATGGCTACACCTTC CASSRERTNYGYTF
TRBJ2-2 - TRBD2 TRBV5-1 TGCGCCAGCAGCCGATCGACTAGCGGAAACACCGGGGAGCTGTTTTTT CASSRSTSGNTGELFF
TRBJ1-2 few - TRBV4-1 TGCGCCAGCAGCCAAGGTGCGGGGGCGGGGGGCTACACCTTC CASSQGAGAGGYTF
TRBJ2-2 - - TRBV10-2 TGCGCCAGCAAGGCAGGGCGCCCGTCCGGGGAGCTGTTTTTT CASKAGRPSGELFF
TRBJ1-1 - - TRBV29-1 TGCAGCGTTCGAACCGGGCCTGAAGCTTTCTTT CSVRTGPEAFF
TRBJ2-7 - TRBD2 TRBV2 TGTGCCAGCAGTGCCCAGCGGGAGACGAGCTCCTACGAGCAGTACTTC CASSAQRETSSYEQYF
TRBJ2-1 - - TRBV9 TGTGCCAGCAGTGAACGACTAGGAAGTATATATAACAATGAGCAGTTCTTC CASSERLGSIYNNEQFF
TRBJ2-3 - - TRBV7-5 TGTGTCAGAAGCCGGGGGGACTTCCTAACAGATACGCAGTATTTT CVRSRGDFLTDTQYF
TRBJ1-3 - TRBD1 TRBV4-3 TGCGCCAGCAGCCAAGACAGGGGGCTTGGAAACACCATATATTTT CASSQDRGLGNTIYF
TRBJ2-5 - TRBD2 TRBV5-4 TGTGCCAGCAGCTTGACTCTAGCGGGGGGGCGAGAGACCCAGTACTTC CASSLTLAGGRETQYF
TRBJ2-2 few TRBD1 TRBV9 TGTGCCAGCAGCGATCCCCAGGGGGCGCTTGCCGGGGAGCTGTTTTTT CASSDPQGALAGELFF
TRBJ2-2 once TRBD2 TRBV6-5 TGTGCCAGCAGCCTAGCGGGGGCGAACACCGGGGAGCTGTTTTTT CASSLAGANTGELFF
TRBJ2-3 - TRBD2 TRBV7-9 TGTGCCAGCAGCTTAACTAGCGGCACAGATACGCAGTATTTT CASSLTSGTDTQYF
TRBJ2-1 - TRBD2 TRBV6-5 TGTGCCAGCAGTTCCCCACTAGCGAGCTCCTACAATGAGCAGTTCTTC CASSSPLASSYNEQFF
TRBJ2-2 few - TRBV19 TGTGCCAGTCGGGTTATGACAGGCTCGAACACCGGGGAGCTGTTTTTT CASRVMTGSNTGELFF
TRBJ1-2 few - TRBV10-3 TGTGCCATCAGCGAAACAGTGGAAGGCTATGGCTACACCTTC CAISETVEGYGYTF
TRBJ2-2 - - TRBV5-6 TGTGCCAGCAGCCCAGGATCGAACACCGGGGAGCTGTTTTTT CASSPGSNTGELFF
TRBJ1-1 - TRBD1 TRBV6-5 TGTGCCAGCAGAAACAGGGGGATGAACACTGAAGCTTTCTTT CASRNRGMNTEAFF
TRBJ2-1 - - TRBV21-1 TGTGCCAGCAGCAACGGGACAGGGTTTATGTATATCAATGAGCAGTTCTTC CASSNGTGFMYINEQFF
TRBJ2-7 - TRBD1 TRBV9 TGTGCCAGCAGCTATTCCGGGACAGCCTCCTACGAGCAGTACTTC CASSYSGTASYEQYF
TRBJ2-3 - TRBD2 TRBV7-3 TGTGCCAGCAGCAGAAGCGGGGGGGCGGCAGATACGCAGTATTTT CASSRSGGAADTQYF
TRBJ2-7 - - TRBV10-2 TGCGCCAGCAGTGAGCCGCAGGAGGCCGAGCAGTACTTC CASSEPQEAEQYF
TRBJ2-7 - TRBD2 TRBV19 TGTGCCAGTAGTATCAACTGGGGGGGCTACGAGCAGTACTTC CASSINWGGYEQYF
TRBJ2-3 - - TRBV13 TGTGCCAGCAGCTTAGGGTACAGCGGGACACGATTCACAGATACGCAGTATTTT CASSLGYSGTRFTDTQYF
TRBJ2-5 - - TRBV5-1 TGCGCCAGCAGCTTGATGGGGGTCCAAGAGACCCAGTACTTC CASSLMGVQETQYF
TRBJ1-2 - TRBD1 TRBV6-1 TGTGCCAGCAGTGAAGCCGGGGACAGTGGCTACACCTTC CASSEAGDSGYTF
TRBJ2-3 once - TRBV28 TGTGCCAGCAGGTTTATTAAACAGGGAACAGATACGCAGTATTTT CASRFIKQGTDTQYF
TRBJ2-3 - TRBD2 TRBV5-6 TGTGCCAGCAGCGAGCGGGGAACAGATACGCAGTATTTT CASSERGTDTQYF
TRBJ1-4 once - TRBV9 TGTGCCAGCAGCGTAGCTTGGGGGGGCGGTTCTGAAAAACTGTTTTTT CASSVAWGGGSEKLFF
TRBJ1-1 - - TRBV6-5 TGTGCCAGCTCTTCCCCTTTGAACACTGAAGCTTTCTTT CASSSPLNTEAFF
TRBJ1-1 - - TRBV27 TGTGCCAGCACCCGCGAGGGGGGATCTGAAGCTTTCTTT CASTREGGSEAFF
TRBJ1-1 - - TRBV7-9 TGTGCCAGCAGCTTAGATGCCGCAGGGACGAACACTGAAGCTTTCTTT CASSLDAAGTNTEAFF